Shown below are 6 T cell receptor beta chains from a single sample sequenced in a study of blood T cell repertoires in COVID-19. TCRdb keeps only in-frame clones here, not all; method: immunoSEQ multiplex PCR. The sample contains 34,000 or so clones, about nine tenths of which appear only once. The material sequenced was peripheral blood. These receptors were obtained from a man aged 45-65 years with active or convalescent COVID-19.

This clone was seen only once. The chain carries TRBV28 and TRBJ2-2, with 7 bases identical to TRBD1. CDR3 length: 15 residues. The V and J ends lost 9 bases and 0 bases, in that order; junction bases with no gene match: 7. Per the germline V gene, CDR1 is MDHEN and CDR2 is SYDVKM. CDR3 residues: CASTGQEANTGELFF. The CDR3 DNA is TGTGCCAGTACCGGACAGGAAGCGAACACCGGGGAGCTGTTTTTT.

V is TRBV21-1 and J is TRBJ2-7; the listed D gene, TRBD2, was not tested against the DNA. TRBV21-1 is tagged as a pseudogene. The CDR3 runs 15 residues. The CDR3 coding sequence is TGTGCCAGCAGCTGTATCGGGATCGAACCTTACGAGCAGTACTTC. Translating it yields CASSCIGIEPYEQYF.

CDR3 bases: TGTGCCAGCAGCCGGGGGTCTCGGGAGACCCAGTACTTC. It codes for CASSRGSRETQYF. J is TRBJ2-5 and V is TRBV13; perhaps TRBD2 as D (6 bases). The V end was cut by 5 bases, the J end by 5 bases, with 12 bases between. CDR3 length: 13 amino acids. Germline V gene sequence: CDR1 PRHDT, CDR2 FYEKMQ (reference sequence).

This clone was counted a few times. This rearrangement joins TRBV7-9 to TRBJ1-4; 9 bases match TRBD1. The CDR3 consists of 15 residues. Germline V CDR1 and CDR2: SEHNR, FQNEAQ (reference sequence). V gave up 4 bases and J gave up 8 bases; unmatched junction bases: 8. CDR3 bases: TGTGCCAGCAGCTCTACCGGGACAGGGTGGGAAAAACTGTTTTTT. It encodes CASSSTGTGWEKLFF.

The chain employs TRBV19 and TRBJ2-7, with TRBD1 identical over 8 bases. The CDR3 is 15 amino acids. Germline assignment: CDR1 LNHDA and CDR2 SQIVND (reference sequence). The trim removed 5 bases at V and 1 base at J, leaving 7 bases unmatched. In nucleotides, the CDR3 is TGTGCCAGTAGTGACCGCGGACAGGGATCCTACGAGCAGTACTTC. Its translation is CASSDRGQGSYEQYF.

The chain employs TRBV7-9 and TRBJ2-1, with 8 bases identical to TRBD1. The germline V gene has CDR1 SEHNR and CDR2 FQNEAQ (reference sequence). Losses at the gene ends were 4 bases for V and 3 bases for J; bases not matched to a gene: 11. The CDR3 spans 17 residues. The CDR3 region has the DNA TGTGCCAGCAGCTCCGGGCAGGGGGCATTTTTCTACAATGAGCAGTTCTTC. Translated: CASSSGQGAFFYNEQFF.